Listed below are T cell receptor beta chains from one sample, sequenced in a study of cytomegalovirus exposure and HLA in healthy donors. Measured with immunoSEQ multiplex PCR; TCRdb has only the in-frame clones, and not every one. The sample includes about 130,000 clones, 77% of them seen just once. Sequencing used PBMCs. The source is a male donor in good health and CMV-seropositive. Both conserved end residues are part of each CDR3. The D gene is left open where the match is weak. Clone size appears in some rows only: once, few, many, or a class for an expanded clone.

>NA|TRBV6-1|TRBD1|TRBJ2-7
TGTGCCAGCAGTGTAGGGACAGCGAGTTCCTACGAGCAGTACTTC
CASSVGTASSYEQYF
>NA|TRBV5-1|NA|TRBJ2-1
TGCGCCAGCAGCTTGGGGGAGTCCTACAATGAGCAGTTCTTC
CASSLGESYNEQFF
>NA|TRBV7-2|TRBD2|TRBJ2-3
TGTGCCAGCAGCTTAGGACTAGCGGGTGGTCCAGATACGCAGTATTTT
CASSLGLAGGPDTQYF
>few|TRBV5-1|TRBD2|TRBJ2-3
TGCGCCAGCGATTATACTAGCGGGGGCACAGATACGCAGTATTTT
CASDYTSGGTDTQYF
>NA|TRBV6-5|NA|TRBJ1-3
TGTGCCAGCAGACTAAGGGGGACTGGAAACACCATATATTTT
CASRLRGTGNTIYF
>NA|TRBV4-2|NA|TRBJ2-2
TGTGCCAGCAGCCAAGGGTTAGCTGGCCTGCCCGCGAACACCGGGGAGCTGTTTTTT
CASSQGLAGLPANTGELFF
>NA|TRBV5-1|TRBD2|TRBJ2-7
TGCGCCAGCACCCCCGGAGCGGGAGGGCCTGTCGAGCAGTACTTC
CASTPGAGGPVEQYF
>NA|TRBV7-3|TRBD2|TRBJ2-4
TGTGCCAGCAGCTCGGGGGAGGGTAACATTCAGTACTTC
CASSSGEGNIQYF
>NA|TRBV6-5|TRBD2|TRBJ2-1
TGTGCCAGCAGTTACAGCCCTAGCGGGGGGTACAATGAGCAGTTCTTC
CASSYSPSGGYNEQFF
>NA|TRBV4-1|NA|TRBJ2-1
TGCGCCAGCAGCCAAGATGGTGGGGAGCGCCTAGTCCCCTACAATGAGCAGTTCTTC
CASSQDGGERLVPYNEQFF
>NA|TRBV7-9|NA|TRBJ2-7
TGTGCCAGCAGCTTAGACGAGTCCTACGAGCAGTACTTC
CASSLDESYEQYF
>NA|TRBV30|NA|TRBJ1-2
TGTGCCTGGAGTGTAACCGTAACGGGTGGCTACACCTTC
CAWSVTVTGGYTF
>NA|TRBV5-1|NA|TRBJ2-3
TGCGCCAGCATACCTGACAACACAGATACGCAGTATTTT
CASIPDNTDTQYF
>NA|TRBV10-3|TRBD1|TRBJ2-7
TGTGCCGTCGGACAGGGCACCTGGTACGAGCAGTACTTC
CAVGQGTWYEQYF
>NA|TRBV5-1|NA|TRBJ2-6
TGCGCCAGCAGCTTGGGAGGGACAAGTATCTCTGGGGCCAACGTCCTGACTTTC
CASSLGGTSISGANVLTF
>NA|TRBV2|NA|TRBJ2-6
TGTGCCATCCAAAAGGGGGGGTCTGGGGCCAACGGCCTGACTTTC
CAIQKGGSGANGLTF
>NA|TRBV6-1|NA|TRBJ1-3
TGTGCCAGCAGTGCCCGTGTCAGTTCAGGAAACACCATATATTTT
CASSARVSSGNTIYF
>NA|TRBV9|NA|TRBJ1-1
TGTGCCAGCACCCATACTACGGCCCTCATGAACACTGAAGCTTTCTTT
CASTHTTALMNTEAFF
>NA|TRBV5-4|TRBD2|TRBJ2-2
TGTGCCAGCAGCTTGGGCGGGACTAGCGGGAGGTACACCGGGGAGCTGTTTTTT
CASSLGGTSGRYTGELFF
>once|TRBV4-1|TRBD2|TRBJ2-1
TGCGCCAGCAGCCATGATCTGACTAGCGGGACTTACAATGAGCAGTTCTTC
CASSHDLTSGTYNEQFF
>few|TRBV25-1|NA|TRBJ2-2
TGTGCCAGCAGTGAATCAGGGCCTTGGGAGCTGTTTTTT
CASSESGPWELFF
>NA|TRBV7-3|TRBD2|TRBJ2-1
TGTGCCAGCAGCCCCCAGGGGACTAGCGGGAGGACGTTCTACAATGAGCAGTTCTTC
CASSPQGTSGRTFYNEQFF
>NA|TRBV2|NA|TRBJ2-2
TGTGCCAACTCCCCCCTTGTGTCAGGAGGGCACACCGGGGAGCTGTTTTTT
CANSPLVSGGHTGELFF
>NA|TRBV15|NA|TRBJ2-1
TGTGCCACCAGCCCTCGGGCTAGCCCTAATGAGCAGTTCTTC
CATSPRASPNEQFF
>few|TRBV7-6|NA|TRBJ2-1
TGTGCCAGCAGCTCCGACTCCGGTGAGCAGTTCTTC
CASSSDSGEQFF
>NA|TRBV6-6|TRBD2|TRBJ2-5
TGTGCCAGCAGTAAATTCGGACTAGCGGGACAAGAGACCCAGTACTTC
CASSKFGLAGQETQYF
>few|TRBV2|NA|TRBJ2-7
TGTGCCAGCATTCCTGACGCGGGCGGGGTTATCAACGAGCAGTACTTC
CASIPDAGGVINEQYF